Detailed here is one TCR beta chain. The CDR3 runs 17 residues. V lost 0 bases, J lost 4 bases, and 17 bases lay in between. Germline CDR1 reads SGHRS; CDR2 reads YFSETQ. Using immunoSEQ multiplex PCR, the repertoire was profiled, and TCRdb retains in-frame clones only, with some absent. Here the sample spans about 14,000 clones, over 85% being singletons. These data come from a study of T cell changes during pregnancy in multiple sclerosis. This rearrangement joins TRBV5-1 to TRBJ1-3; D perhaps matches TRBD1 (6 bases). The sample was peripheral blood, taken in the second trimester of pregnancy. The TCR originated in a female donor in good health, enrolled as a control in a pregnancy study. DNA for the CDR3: TGCGCCAGCAGCTTGGATGGCCCGGGGGGGCAAGGAAACACCATATATTTT. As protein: CASSLDGPGGQGNTIYF.